These 28 T cell receptor beta chains came from one sample sequenced in a study of human T cells and chemical hapten exposure. Using its own MiXCR run on the RACE reads, TCRdb lists one record per CDR3 protein. The sample holds about 260,000 distinct CDR3 sequences, 7.5% to 10% seen once. The time point denotes: pre-sensitization, week 0. This sample's treatment: therapeutic diphenylcyclopropenone sensitization with weekly scalp DPC. The sequenced sample was whole blood, obtained in connection with sensitization to the hapten diphenylcyclopropenone (DPC). These TCRs come from a woman aged 40 to 50 with alopecia areata. Some clones in this sample may be carry-over from other donors' samples.

This chain uses TRBV6-4 with TRBJ2-3, with D unresolved. V gave up 2 bases and J gave up 5 bases, with 8 bases separating them. CDR1 MRHNA and CDR2 SNTAGT come from the germline V gene. The CDR3 consists of 13 residues. The CDR3 here is CASSDQYLDTQYF. The CDR3 DNA follows: TGTGCCAGCAGTGACCAATACTTAGATACGCAGTATTTT.

The gene calls are TRBV6-6 and TRBJ2-2; D tentatively fits TRBD1 or TRBD2 (6 bases each). V lost 2 bases and J 4 bases, leaving 23 bases between the germline ends. The CDR3 has 19 amino acids. Germline V lookup: CDR1 MNHNY, CDR2 SVGAGI (reference sequence). CDR3: CASSYPSWGRDRATGELFF. The DNA for the CDR3 is TGTGCCAGCAGTTACCCGTCCTGGGGGCGGGATCGTGCCACCGGGGAGCTGTTTTTT.

The chain is built from TRBV28 and TRBJ1-5; D not resolved. Looked up from germline, CDR1 is MDHEN and CDR2 is SYDVKM. This CDR3 region has 14 residues. V was shortened by 1 base and J by 1 base, with 5 bases between the two germline ends. This CDR3 reads CASSLLLSNQPQHF. CDR3 nucleotide sequence: TGTGCCAGCAGTTTATTATTAAGCAATCAGCCCCAGCATTTT.

This clonotype was observed a few times. The chain links TRBV6-2 or TRBV6-3 to TRBJ1-4; D gene ambiguous. The CDR3 runs 13 residues. Trimming removed 2 bases at V and 4 bases at J, with 5 bases between. The germline V gene has CDR1 MNHEY and CDR2 SVGEGT. The CDR3 protein is CASSYLRNEKLFF. The CDR3 bases are TGTGCCAGCAGTTACCTGCGTAATGAAAAACTGTTTTTT.

This clonotype was detected only a few times. The chain combines TRBV30 with TRBJ1-1, with 9 bases aligning to TRBD1. J lost 1 base, V lost 7 bases, and 7 bases had no gene match. Germline V gives CDR1 GTSNPN, CDR2 SVGIG (reference sequence). The CDR3 totals 14 residues. CDR3 residues: CAFSTGGRNTEAFF. The CDR3 DNA is TGTGCCTTCTCCACAGGGGGCAGGAACACTGAAGCTTTCTTT.

This chain links TRBV24-1 with TRBJ2-2; D not resolved. CDR3 length equals 14 residues. Germline CDR1 is KGHDR and CDR2 is SFDVKD. V lost 0 bases and J 13 bases, leaving 14 bases between the germline ends. The CDR3 sequence is CATSDLWQGSALFF. CDR3 bases: TGTGCCACCAGTGATTTGTGGCAAGGAAGCGCGCTGTTTTTT.

The chain combines TRBV6-5 with TRBJ2-4, with 8 positions matching TRBD1. Looked up from germline, CDR1 is MNHEY and CDR2 is SVGAGI. The CDR3 totals 14 residues. Trimming cost V 8 bases and J 4 bases; bases outside gene matches: 7. Here the CDR3 DNA reads TGTGCCAGCTCAAGGACAGGGTTAAAAAACATTCAGTACTTC. Its translation is CASSRTGLKNIQYF.

This clonotype has ten or more counts. The genes are TRBV7-2 and TRBJ2-5; D gene unclear. The CDR3 is 15 amino acids. Germline lookup yields CDR1 SGHTA and CDR2 FQGNSA. V was trimmed by 4 bases and J by 4 bases, leaving 16 bases between them. CDR3 in amino acids: CASSSDGAPIETQYF. The CDR3 DNA follows: TGTGCCAGCAGCTCGGACGGAGCCCCCATAGAGACCCAGTACTTC.

With regard to this clonotype: A much larger clone differs from this one at a single base, so this may be a read error. The chain uses TRBV7-9 and TRBJ2-5, with D unresolved. The V end was cut by 6 bases, the J end by 3 bases, with 2 bases between. The CDR3 is made up of 10 amino acids. The germline CDR1 and CDR2 sequences are SEHNR and FQNEAQ (reference sequence). As DNA, the CDR3 is TGTGCCAGCAGAGAAGAGACCCAGTACTTC. Its translation is CASREETQYF. Full variable domain (missing parts from reference TRBV7-9 and TRBJ2-5): DTGVSQNPRHKITKRGQNVTFRCDPISEHNRLYWYRQTLGQGPEFLTYFQNEAQLEKSRLLSDRFSAERPKGSFSTLEIQRTEQGDSAMYLCASREETQYFGPGTRLLVL.

The chain employs TRBV28 and TRBJ2-1, with 9 bases that match TRBD1. CDR1 and CDR2 (germline): MDHEN, SYDVKM. J was trimmed by 4 bases and V by 5 bases; bases with no gene match: 3. The CDR3 sequence is 14 residues long. CDR3 coding DNA: TGTGCCAGCAGTCGGACAGGGGCATACAATGAGCAGTTCTTC. Its translation: CASSRTGAYNEQFF.

This clonotype was recorded a few times. The rearrangement joins TRBV10-3 to TRBJ2-7; 10 bases fit TRBD2. V was pared by 2 bases and J by 7 bases, with 14 bases of the junction left unmatched. The CDR3 contains 17 residues. Germline V gives CDR1 ENHRY, CDR2 SYGVKD. The CDR3, as DNA: TGTGCCATCAGTGAGGCCGGGACTAGCGTCATGAGGGGGGAGCAGTACTTC. Translated: CAISEAGTSVMRGEQYF.

This clonotype was detected only a few times. The V and J genes are TRBV12-3 or TRBV12-4 and TRBJ1-3; no reliable D call. V was pared by 6 bases and J by 0 bases, with 12 bases between. CDR3 length equals 15 residues. The CDR3: CASSRGPHSGNTIYF. The CDR3 coding sequence is TGTGCCAGCAGCCGAGGGCCCCACTCTGGAAACACCATATATTTT.

This clonotype was recorded at least ten times. V is TRBV28 and J is TRBJ2-4; a weak D match, TRBD1 (5 bases). In germline, CDR1 is MDHEN, CDR2 SYDVKM. V lost 7 bases to trimming and J lost 9 bases, with 19 bases between them. This CDR3 has 14 residues. The CDR3 here is CASNSRAGASIQYF. CDR3 nucleotides: TGTGCCAGCAACTCCAGGGCCGGCGCAAGCATTCAGTACTTC.

The gene calls are TRBV12-3 or TRBV12-4 and TRBJ1-2, with unresolved D. The CDR3 has 12 residues. The V and J ends lost 0 bases and 8 bases respectively, with 7 bases between them. The CDR3: CASSLALGGYTF. The CDR3 bases are TGTGCCAGCAGTTTAGCGCTTGGCGGCTACACCTTC.

The chain is built from TRBV27 and TRBJ1-2; 10 bases match TRBD1. The trim removed 5 bases at V and 3 bases at J, leaving 6 bases unmatched. The V gene's germline CDR1 is MNHEY and CDR2 SMNVEV (reference sequence). The CDR3 covers 15 residues. CDR3 protein: CASSLTGGKYYGYTF. The CDR3 DNA reads TGTGCCAGCAGTCTGACAGGGGGCAAGTACTATGGCTACACCTTC.

This clonotype was seen a handful of times. This chain links TRBV24-1 with TRBJ1-2; TRBD1 might be the D (5 bases). The germline CDR1 and CDR2 sequences are KGHDR and SFDVKD. The ends were cut back, 7 bases at V and 6 bases at J, with 14 bases in the middle. The CDR3 is 13 residues long. The CDR3: CATSTPGRDGYTF. The CDR3 bases are TGTGCCACCAGCACCCCAGGGCGCGATGGCTACACCTTC.

This clonotype was seen only a few times. This chain uses TRBV20-1 with TRBJ1-2; TRBD1 is a possible D gene (5 bases). CDR1 and CDR2 from the germline V gene are DFQATT and SNEGSKA (reference sequence). Between the trimmed V and J ends, which lost 0 bases and 8 bases, there was a span of 10 bases. CDR3 size: 12 residues. The CDR3 DNA follows: TGCAGTGCTAGAGAAGGGGCGGGAGGCTACACCTTC. Translated, it gives CSAREGAGGYTF.

With regard to this clonotype: A read error may be the cause here, since a much bigger clone is one base away. The chain uses TRBV29-1 and TRBJ1-5; a possible D gene is TRBD1 (5 bases). The germline CDR1 and CDR2 sequences are SQVTM and ANQGSEA. The CDR3 sequence is 14 residues long. The CDR3 sequence: CGVVQGNQGQPQHF. The CDR3, as DNA: TGCGGCGTTGTCCAGGGAAACCAGGGTCAGCCCCAGCATTTT.

There are a few counts of this clonotype. The chain combines TRBV7-8 with TRBJ2-1, with D perhaps assigned TRBD1 or TRBD2 (5 bases each). Deletions cut 5 bases from V and 3 bases from J, with 20 bases between. Germline V gene data show CDR1 as SGHVS and CDR2 as FQNEAQ. The length of the CDR3 is 17 residues. CDR3 protein: CASSPRRDPLYYNEQFF. For the CDR3, the DNA is TGTGCCAGCAGCCCGCGACGGGACCCCTTATACTACAATGAGCAGTTCTTC.

This clonotype was detected a few times. The chain employs TRBV6-2 or TRBV6-3 and TRBJ1-5, with 7 bases fitting TRBD1. With V trimmed by 2 bases and J by 0 bases, 7 bases remained unmatched. Germline V gene sequence: CDR1 MNHEY, CDR2 SVGEGT. The CDR3 totals 17 residues. The CDR3 DNA sequence: TGTGCCAGCAGTTACGGACAGGCACAATATAGCAATCAGCCCCAGCATTTT. This translates into CASSYGQAQYSNQPQHF.

The chain employs TRBV28 and TRBJ2-7, with TRBD2 matching 10 bases. The length of the CDR3 is 16 residues. Germline assignment: CDR1 MDHEN and CDR2 SYDVKM. The trim removed 3 bases at V and 0 bases at J, leaving 5 bases unmatched. The CDR3 DNA follows: TGTGCCAGCAGTTTCCCCCTAGCGGGAGTCTCCTACGAGCAGTACTTC. Amino acid sequence: CASSFPLAGVSYEQYF. Full variable domain (missing parts from reference TRBV28 and TRBJ2-7): DVKVTQSSRYLVKRTGEKVFLECVQDMDHENMFWYRQDPGLGLRLIYFSYDVKMKEKGDIPEGYSVSREKKERFSLILESASTNQTSMYLCASSFPLAGVSYEQYFGPGTRLTVT.

This rearrangement joins TRBV6-2 or TRBV6-3 to TRBJ2-1; maybe TRBD2 (6 bases). Germline-derived CDR1 and CDR2 are MNHEY and SVGEGT. This CDR3 region has 15 residues. Trimming cost V 4 bases and J 6 bases, with 16 bases left between them. The CDR3 here is CASSFGSSPRNEQFF. The CDR3 bases are TGTGCCAGCAGTTTCGGGAGCTCGCCCCGCAATGAGCAGTTCTTC.

This clonotype has just one count. CDR3 sequence: CASSKDLLQGARVTEAFF. The CDR3 coding sequence is TGTGCCAGCAGCAAAGATCTCCTACAGGGGGCGCGTGTCACTGAAGCTTTCTTT. This chain connects TRBV21-1 to TRBJ1-1; the DNA was not compared with TRBD1, the D call given in the table. TRBV21-1 is termed a pseudogene. The CDR3 length is 18 residues.

This clonotype appeared many times. The V call is TRBV6-2 or TRBV6-3, the J call TRBJ1-5; 7 bases are shared with TRBD1. This CDR3 contains 14 residues. Trimming at V came to 2 bases and at J to 10 bases, leaving 8 bases not matched to a gene. CDR1 MNHEY and CDR2 SVGEGT come from the germline V gene. CDR3 nucleotides: TGTGCCAGCAGTTACCCCGACAGGGCTGGACCCCAGCATTTT. It yields the protein CASSYPDRAGPQHF.

This clonotype was counted only a few times. J is TRBJ2-7 and V is TRBV20-1, with D maybe TRBD1 (5 bases). Between the trimmed V and J ends, which lost 3 bases and 5 bases, there was a span of 14 bases. There are 13 residues in the CDR3. Germline values: CDR1 DFQATT, CDR2 SNEGSKA (reference sequence). The DNA of the CDR3 is TGCAGTGCTAGGCAGGACGTCAGGGACGAGCAGTACTTC. Translation gives CSARQDVRDEQYF.

The V and J genes are TRBV11-2 and TRBJ2-1, with 7 bases matching TRBD2. Germline V lookup: CDR1 SGHAT, CDR2 FQNNGV. With V trimmed by 2 bases and J by 4 bases, 8 bases remained unmatched. This CDR3 contains 16 residues. The CDR3 coding sequence is TGTGCCAGCAGCTTACAGCGGGACCCAGGTTACAATGAGCAGTTCTTC. Amino acids: CASSLQRDPGYNEQFF.

This clonotype was counted only a few times. The CDR3 sequence is CASSSGLAGKNRGNEQFF. The DNA of the CDR3 is TGTGCCAGCAGCTCCGGACTAGCGGGTAAAAACCGTGGCAATGAGCAGTTCTTC. The chain uses TRBV7-2 and TRBJ2-1, with 11 bases identical to TRBD2. The V and J ends lost 4 bases and 6 bases, in that order; junction bases with no gene match: 14. The CDR3 contains 18 residues. The V gene's germline CDR1 is SGHTA and CDR2 FQGNSA.

This chain links TRBV29-1 with TRBJ2-1, with TRBD2 identical over 12 bases. CDR1 and CDR2 from the germline V gene are SQVTM and ANQGSEA. J was trimmed by 7 bases and V by 6 bases; bases with no gene match: 7. This CDR3 contains 14 residues. The CDR3 bases are TGCAGCGTCTCGACTAGCGGGAGTAGTAATGAGCAGTTCTTC. This encodes CSVSTSGSSNEQFF.